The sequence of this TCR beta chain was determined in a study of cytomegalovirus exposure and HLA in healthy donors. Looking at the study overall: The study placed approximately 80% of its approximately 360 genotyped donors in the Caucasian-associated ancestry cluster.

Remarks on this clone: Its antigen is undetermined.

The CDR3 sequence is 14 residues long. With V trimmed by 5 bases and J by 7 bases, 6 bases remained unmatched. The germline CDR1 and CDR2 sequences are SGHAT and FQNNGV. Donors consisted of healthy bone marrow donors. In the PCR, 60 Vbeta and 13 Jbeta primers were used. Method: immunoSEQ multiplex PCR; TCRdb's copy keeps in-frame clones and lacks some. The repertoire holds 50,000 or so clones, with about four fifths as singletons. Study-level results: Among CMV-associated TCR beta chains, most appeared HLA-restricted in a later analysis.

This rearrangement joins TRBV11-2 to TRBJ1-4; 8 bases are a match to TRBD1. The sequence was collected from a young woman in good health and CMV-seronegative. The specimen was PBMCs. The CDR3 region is CASSPDRAGEKLFF. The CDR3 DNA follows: TGTGCCAGCAGCCCGGACAGGGCTGGTGAAAAACTGTTTTTT.